This record covers a single T cell receptor beta chain. This table comes from immunoSEQ multiplex PCR, and its TCRdb copy is limited to in-frame clones, with some not included. The repertoire holds around 53,000 clones, with around nine tenths as singletons. Germline lookup yields CDR1 MDHEN and CDR2 SYDVKM. This CDR3 region has 12 residues. V dropped 7 bases and J dropped 0 bases, with 6 bases sitting between them. This entry is derived from a study of blood T cell repertoires in COVID-19. The V call is TRBV28, the J call TRBJ1-1; D ambiguous. This clonotype was sampled from a man aged 45-65 years with acute or convalescent COVID-19. The sample comprised peripheral blood. The CDR3 sequence is CASTIMNTEAFF. The CDR3, as DNA: TGTGCCAGCACCATCATGAACACTGAAGCTTTCTTT.